This T cell receptor (beta chain) is drawn from a study of control samples from healthy donors and cancer patients. The table came from immunoSEQ multiplex PCR; TCRdb's copy has only in-frame clones and leaves some out. The sample carries about 95,000 clones, around four fifths recorded once. Sequenced material: blood. The sequence was obtained from a man aged 30-40 years in good health.

The CDR3, as DNA: TGCAGCGTTGAAGATTGGACAGGGGGCCCAGGTGGACAGTACTTC. The encoded protein is CSVEDWTGGPGGQYF. V gene TRBV29-1 combines with J gene TRBJ2-7, with 11 bases identical to TRBD1. The CDR3 spans 15 residues. V gave up 0 bases and J gave up 10 bases; unmatched junction bases: 11. CDR1 and CDR2 from the germline V gene are SQVTM and ANQGSEA.